What follows is one T cell receptor beta chain and its context. Its antigen is currently unknown. Sequencing relied on a cDNA template that was reverse transcribed from extracted RNA. Produced via immunoSEQ multiplex PCR; TCRdb's table is partial and in-frame only. Here the sample spans around 140,000 clones, about 47% being singletons. The CDR3 consists of 17 residues. V gave up 0 bases and J gave up 0 bases, with 15 bases separating them. Germline V gene lookup returns CDR1 GTSNPN and CDR2 SVGIG (reference sequence). The data were taken from a study of CD8+ T cells in alopecia areata. Points from the study as a whole: Although TCR sharing was seen in mice, sharing across patients was less clear, possibly for HLA-related reasons.

Collection of lesional scalp punch biopsies and peripheral blood was performed in alopecia areata patients. The sample here was CD4+ T cells sorted from blood, taken at week 0. V is TRBV30 and J is TRBJ2-1; D might be TRBD2 (5 bases). The source is a human donor with alopecia areata. For the CDR3, the DNA is TGTGCCTGGAGTGTTAAGTCGATGAGCGGCTCCTACAATGAGCAGTTCTTC. This encodes CAWSVKSMSGSYNEQFF.